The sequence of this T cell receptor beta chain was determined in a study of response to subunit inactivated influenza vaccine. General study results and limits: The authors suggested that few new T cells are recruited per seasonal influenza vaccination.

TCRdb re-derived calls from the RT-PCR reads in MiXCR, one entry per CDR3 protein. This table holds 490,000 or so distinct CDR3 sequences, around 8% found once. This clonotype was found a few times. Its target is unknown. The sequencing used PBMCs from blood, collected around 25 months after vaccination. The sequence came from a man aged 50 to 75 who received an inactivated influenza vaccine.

CDR3 residues: CSATELAGGTIYEQYF. CDR3 coding DNA: TGCAGTGCTACTGAACTCGCGGGGGGAACAATTTACGAGCAGTACTTC. The rearrangement joins TRBV20-1 to TRBJ2-7, with 8 positions matching TRBD2. This CDR3 region has 16 residues. Germline V CDR1 and CDR2: DFQATT, SNEGSKA (reference sequence). Losses at the gene ends were 4 bases for V and 4 bases for J; bases not matched to a gene: 15.